This T cell receptor (beta chain) was retrieved from a study of tumor-infiltrating lymphocytes in primary liver carcinoma. Joint extraction of RNA and DNA used about 17-31 mg of bulk tissue that was unsorted. Total RNA (roughly 0.45 ug) served as template for TCR beta cDNA synthesis primed by a constant-region primer. Generation of the TCR beta libraries relied on three nested multiplex PCR rounds using slightly modified ARM-PCR. With TRBV1-TRBV30 forward primers and a C-beta reverse primer, the first two PCR rounds were run for approximately 10 cycles each. TCRdb re-called the multiplex PCR reads through MiXCR, storing one row per CDR3 protein. This table has about 60,000 distinct CDR3 sequences, about 65% appearing once. Germline trimming cut 8 bases from V and 5 bases from J; bases unmatched to any gene: 16. The CDR3 spans 18 residues. Per the germline V gene, CDR1 is MGHRA and CDR2 is YSYEKL.

The receptor's source is a man aged 35-49 years with primary liver carcinoma and hepatitis B virus infection. The chain links TRBV4-1 to TRBJ2-2; TRBD2 matches at 11 bases. The sample was liver tumor tissue from sampling region 4. Stated subset: tumor region T4, right-lateral pole. CDR3 loop: CASGPGGSGRGNTGELFF. The CDR3 region has the DNA TGCGCCAGCGGCCCTGGTGGTAGCGGGAGGGGAAATACCGGGGAGCTGTTTTTT.